Below, one T cell receptor beta chain is given with its context. These data come from a study of blood T cell repertoires in COVID-19. Study as a whole: Nucleic acid was either cDNA or gDNA, and it came from T cells, B-cell-depleted T cells, or PBMCs.

The CDR3 runs to 16 residues. CDR1 is SGHNT and CDR2 is YYREEE in the germline V gene (reference sequence). Unmatched junction bases numbered 8, after V lost 4 bases and J lost 3 bases. Source study methods: Counts of nucleated cells, estimated from reference gene primer amplification, were obtained. Using immunoSEQ multiplex PCR, the repertoire was profiled, and TCRdb retains in-frame clones only, with some absent. The D gene and trimming were derived from the DNA, and the V and J assignments and clone size from that table. The table records approximately 250,000 clones, roughly 88% of them present only once.

The clonotype comes from a man in his forties or fifties who had recovered from COVID-19. The chain recombines TRBV5-4 with TRBJ2-1; 9 nucleotides match TRBD2. Sequencing input: peripheral blood. The CDR3 nucleotides are TGTGCCAGCAGCACTGGGACTAGCTTATTCTACAATGAGCAGTTCTTC. It is translated as CASSTGTSLFYNEQFF. Based on the CDR3 plus reference TRBV5-4 and TRBJ2-1, the full variable domain is ETGVTQSPTHLIKTRGQQVTLRCSSQSGHNTVSWYQQALGQGPQFIFQYYREEENGRGNFPPRFSGLQFPNYSSELNVNALELDDSALYLCASSTGTSLFYNEQFFGPGTRLTVL.